The entry below describes one TCR beta chain. Negative magnetic isolation gave CD8+ and CD4+ cells; FACS enriched CD8+ TEMRA. An amount of RNA that ranged from roughly 0.45 to 1 ug was reverse transcribed with random hexamers. TCRdb re-analysed the immunoSEQ multiplex PCR reads in MiXCR, keeping a single row per CDR3 protein. The sample contains about 150,000 distinct CDR3 sequences, 95% of which appear only once. The germline V gene has CDR1 SGHTA and CDR2 FQGNSA. This CDR3 spans 12 amino acids. With 0 bases removed from V and 10 bases from J, the gap between germline ends came to 4 bases. The record originates from a study of CD8 T cells in Susac syndrome.

The sample was CD4+ T cells from PBMCs. This chain uses TRBV7-2 with TRBJ1-6, with D unresolved. The sequence came from a human donor with Susac syndrome. The CDR3 spells CASSLANSPLHF. CDR3 DNA: TGTGCCAGCAGCTTAGCGAACTCACCCCTCCACTTT. The full variable domain, completed using reference TRBV7-2 and TRBJ1-6, is GAGVSQSPSNKVTEKGKDVELRCDPISGHTALYWYRQSLGQGLEFLIYFQGNSAPDKSGLPSDRFSAERTGGSVSTLTIQRTQQEDSAVYLCASSLANSPLHFGNGTRLTVT.